These 16 T cell receptor beta chains were all obtained from the same sample, sequenced in a study of OX40 agonist ivuxolimab in advanced cancers. Here immunoSEQ multiplex PCR was the method, and the copy in TCRdb shows in-frame clones only, minus some. The sample has some 44,000 clones, 85% to 90% seen once. Sequences were derived from CD4+ or CD8+ T cells sorted from blood, sampled in a trial of the OX40 agonist ivuxolimab. The receptors originated from an adult with an advanced solid tumor such as melanoma, head and neck, liver or kidney cancer.

The chain carries TRBV29-1 and TRBJ2-1, with 12 bases aligning to TRBD2. The length of the CDR3 is 16 residues. The V segment lost 6 bases and the J segment 3 bases; nucleotides outside the gene matches: 9. In germline, CDR1 is SQVTM, CDR2 ANQGSEA. The CDR3, as DNA: TGCAGCGTACTCGGACTAGCGGGGCTCCTCTACAATGAGCAGTTCTTC. Translating it yields CSVLGLAGLLYNEQFF.

The V call is TRBV28, the J call TRBJ1-2; D perhaps matches TRBD1 (5 bases). The V and J ends lost 4 bases and 5 bases respectively, with 14 bases between them. CDR1 is MDHEN and CDR2 is SYDVKM in the germline V gene. The CDR3 is made up of 14 amino acids. CDR3 DNA: TGTGCCAGCAGTTCTCCGGGACCGAAATATGGCTACACCTTC. Residues: CASSSPGPKYGYTF.

On this clone itself: The same CDR3 can be traced to other DNA sequences in this sample. The V call is TRBV6-1, the J call TRBJ2-7; TRBD2 is a possible D gene (7 bases). Trimming removed 3 bases at V and 5 bases at J, with 23 bases between. Looked up from germline, CDR1 is MNHNS and CDR2 is SASEGT. The CDR3 length is 17 residues. CDR3 in amino acids: CASSDSGWGGSGHEQYF. Here the CDR3 DNA reads TGTGCCAGCAGTGATAGCGGTTGGGGGGGCTCGGGCCACGAGCAGTACTTC.

The chain combines TRBV11-3 with TRBJ2-2; D is uncertain. Deletions cut 5 bases from V and 0 bases from J, with 7 bases between. Germline CDR1 SGHNT, CDR2 YENEEA. The CDR3 consists of 14 residues. In DNA form, the CDR3 reads TGTGCCAGCAGCCCCGTGACGAACACCGGGGAGCTGTTTTTT. Amino acid sequence: CASSPVTNTGELFF.

Comments on this clone: The sample contains more than one DNA sequence encoding this CDR3. The chain combines TRBV6-5 with TRBJ2-7, with D hard to call. V gave up 6 bases and J gave up 7 bases, with 22 bases separating them. Germline V lookup: CDR1 MNHEY, CDR2 SVGAGI. This CDR3 is 15 amino acids long. CDR3 coding DNA: TGTGCCAGCAGCCTCAACCCCGGTCAGCTGTTTGAGCAGTACTTC. It is translated as CASSLNPGQLFEQYF.

The V call is TRBV19, the J call TRBJ2-3, with 7 bases identical to TRBD1. The CDR3 has 14 residues. Germline CDR1 LNHDA, CDR2 SQIVND (reference sequence). Trimming at V came to 8 bases and at J to 5 bases, leaving 10 bases not matched to a gene. Written as DNA, the CDR3 is TGTGCCAGTGGCCGACAGGGTCGCCAAGATACGCAGTATTTT. Its protein product is CASGRQGRQDTQYF.

The V and J genes are TRBV11-2 and TRBJ1-2, with D tentatively TRBD1 (5 bases). The V gene lost 1 base and the J gene lost 1 base, with 13 bases spanning the gap. The CDR3 sequence is 16 residues long. Germline V CDR1 and CDR2: SGHAT, FQNNGV. Here the CDR3 DNA reads TGTGCCAGCAGCTTAGTGGGGCGCAATGATAACTATGGCTACACCTTC. Encoded protein: CASSLVGRNDNYGYTF. The whole variable domain, filled in from reference TRBV11-2 and TRBJ1-2, reads EAGVAQSPRYKIIEKRQSVAFWCNPISGHATLYWYQQILGQGPKLLIQFQNNGVVDDSQLPKDRFSAERLKGVDSTLKIQPAKLEDSAVYLCASSLVGRNDNYGYTFGSGTRLTVV.

The chain employs TRBV20-1 and TRBJ2-1; possibly TRBD2 for D (6 bases). CDR1 and CDR2 from the germline V gene are DFQATT and SNEGSKA (reference sequence). The germline V and J ends were trimmed by 3 bases and 13 bases, with 13 bases remaining between them. The CDR3 length is 11 residues. CDR3 loop: CSASGAGPQFF. In DNA form, the CDR3 reads TGCAGTGCTAGTGGGGCGGGGCCCCAGTTCTTC.

This chain connects TRBV30 to TRBJ1-1; the D gene is possibly TRBD1 (6 bases). Germline lookup yields CDR1 GTSNPN and CDR2 SVGIG (reference sequence). Trimming pared 2 bases from V and 1 base from J, leaving 11 bases between. The CDR3 runs 14 residues. The CDR3 nucleotides are TGTGCCTGGAGTAAAGACAGGAGGAACACTGAAGCTTTCTTT. This encodes CAWSKDRRNTEAFF. Full variable domain (missing parts from reference TRBV30 and TRBJ1-1): SQTIHQWPATLVQPVGSPLSLECTVEGTSNPNLYWYRQAAGRGLQLLFYSVGIGQISSEVPQNLSASRPQDRQFILSSKKLLLSDSGFYLCAWSKDRRNTEAFFGQGTRLTVV.

This chain connects TRBV12-2 to TRBJ2-7; the DNA was not compared with TRBD2, the D call given in the table. TRBV12-2 is reported as a pseudogene. This CDR3 contains 16 residues. CDR3 sequence: CASRLGEDGRTYEQYF. DNA of the CDR3: TGTGCAAGTCGCTTAGGGGAGGACGGACGCACCTACGAGCAGTACTTC.

The V call is TRBV11-2, the J call TRBJ2-7; D ambiguous. This CDR3 is 12 amino acids long. Germline assignment: CDR1 SGHAT and CDR2 FQNNGV. Trimming stripped 5 bases from V and 1 base from J, with 6 bases between. CDR3 residues: CASSPHSYEQYF. The CDR3 DNA sequence: TGTGCCAGCAGCCCCCATTCCTACGAGCAGTACTTC.

This clone occurred a few times. J is TRBJ1-4 and V is TRBV2, with D perhaps TRBD1 (5 bases). This CDR3 contains 14 residues. V was trimmed by 5 bases and J by 4 bases, leaving 11 bases between them. Per the germline V gene, CDR1 is SNHLY and CDR2 is FYNNEI. CDR3 protein: CASSPGTLNEKLFF. In DNA form, the CDR3 reads TGTGCCAGCAGTCCCGGGACCCTTAATGAAAAACTGTTTTTT.

V and J are TRBV28 and TRBJ1-3, with 8 bases that match TRBD1. The CDR3 loop spans 15 amino acids. Trimming removed 6 bases from V and 4 bases from J; junction bases left unmatched: 8. Germline values: CDR1 MDHEN, CDR2 SYDVKM. As DNA, the CDR3 is TGTGCCAGCAGCATAAACAGGGGGTCGGGAAACACCATATATTTT. Translation: CASSINRGSGNTIYF.

The chain combines TRBV4-1 with TRBJ2-7; 8 bases fit TRBD1. Germline V gene sequence: CDR1 MGHRA, CDR2 YSYEKL. Losses at the gene ends were 4 bases for V and 2 bases for J; bases not matched to a gene: 10. The CDR3 is 16 amino acids. This CDR3 reads CASSRGQGPLPYEQYF. The CDR3 DNA follows: TGCGCCAGCAGCCGCGGACAGGGTCCCCTCCCCTACGAGCAGTACTTC.

This sequence joins TRBV9 and TRBJ1-4; TRBD1 agrees at 7 bases. Per the germline V gene, CDR1 is SGDLS and CDR2 is YYNGEE. With V trimmed by 4 bases and J by 5 bases, 5 bases remained unmatched. This CDR3 has 14 residues. The DNA for the CDR3 is TGTGCCAGCAGCACGGGACAGAGAAATGAAAAACTGTTTTTT. Encoded protein: CASSTGQRNEKLFF.

This rearrangement joins TRBV9 to TRBJ2-1; the D call may be TRBD1 or TRBD2 (5 bases each). The V gene's germline CDR1 is SGDLS and CDR2 YYNGEE. CDR3 length: 15 residues. V was cut by 4 bases and J by 2 bases, with 13 bases left in between. The CDR3 DNA reads TGTGCCAGCAGCCTTGGGACGCCAACCTACAATGAGCAGTTCTTC. This translates into CASSLGTPTYNEQFF.